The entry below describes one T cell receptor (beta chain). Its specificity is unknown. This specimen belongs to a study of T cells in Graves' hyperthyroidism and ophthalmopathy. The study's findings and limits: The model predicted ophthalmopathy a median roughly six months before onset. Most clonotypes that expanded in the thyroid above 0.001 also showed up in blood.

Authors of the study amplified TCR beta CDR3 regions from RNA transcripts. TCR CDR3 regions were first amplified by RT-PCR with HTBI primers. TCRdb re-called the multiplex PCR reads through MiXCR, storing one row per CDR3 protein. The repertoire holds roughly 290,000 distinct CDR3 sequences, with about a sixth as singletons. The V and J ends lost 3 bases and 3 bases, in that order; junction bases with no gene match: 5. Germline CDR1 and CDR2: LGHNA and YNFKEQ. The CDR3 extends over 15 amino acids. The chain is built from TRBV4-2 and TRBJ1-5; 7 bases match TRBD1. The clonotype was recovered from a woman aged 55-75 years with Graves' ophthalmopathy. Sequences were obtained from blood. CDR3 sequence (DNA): TGTGCCAGCAGCCAGCGACAGGGCCACAATCAGCCCCAGCATTTT. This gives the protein CASSQRQGHNQPQHF.